This T cell receptor beta chain was sequenced for a study of cytotoxic CD8 clonotypes in ibrutinib-treated CLL. Findings and limits, study-wide: Contraction or stability on treatment was seen for public clonotypes, which were uncommon. Relative to age-matched healthy donors, clonality at baseline was higher, and it tracked circulating CD8+ T-cell counts.

For this clone: Its antigen is unidentified.

The data were produced by immunoSEQ multiplex PCR, yet TCRdb's version contains in-frame clones alone and is incomplete. The sample has roughly 200,000 clones; 70% are singletons. The CDR3 totals 14 residues. Germline loops: CDR1 SEHNR, CDR2 FQNEAQ (reference sequence). V was trimmed by 1 base and J by 2 bases, leaving 6 bases between them. This TCR was recovered from a human donor with chronic lymphocytic leukemia. Sample: PBMCs, taken after 12 months of ibrutinib treatment. This chain links TRBV7-9 with TRBJ1-5, with unresolved D. CDR3 protein: CASSLELGNQPQHF. The DNA for the CDR3 is TGTGCCAGCAGCTTAGAATTGGGCAATCAGCCCCAGCATTTT. Using reference TRBV7-9 and TRBJ1-5 for the parts outside the CDR3, the full variable domain is DTGVSQNPRHKITKRGQNVTFRCDPISEHNRLYWYRQTLGQGPEFLTYFQNEAQLEKSRLLSDRFSAERPKGSFSTLEIQRTEQGDSAMYLCASSLELGNQPQHFGDGTRLSIL.